This T cell receptor (beta chain) was retrieved from a study of blood T cell repertoires in COVID-19. Study details: Samples representing acute and convalescent COVID-19 were sourced from the United States, Italy and Spain. PBMCs, B-cell-depleted T cells, or T cells were the source of the cDNA or gDNA that made up the material.

Under the authors' procedure: Reference gene primer amplification gave estimated nucleated cell counts. Sequencing used immunoSEQ multiplex PCR; TCRdb keeps in-frame clones, though not all of them. That table gives V, J and clone size, and the DNA gave D and trimming. The sample shows about 220,000 clones, more than 70% of them seen only once. The CDR3 is made up of 14 amino acids. Germline CDR1 and CDR2: SGHRS and YFSETQ. The V and J ends lost 0 bases and 7 bases respectively, with 10 bases between them. The sample taken for sequencing was peripheral blood. The source of this sequence is a woman aged 80 or older with acute or convalescent COVID-19. This sequence joins TRBV5-1 and TRBJ2-2; tentatively, D is TRBD2 (5 bases). The CDR3, as DNA: TGCGCCAGCAGCTTGGGTCGGGGTATCGGGGAGCTGTTTTTT. This sequence encodes CASSLGRGIGELFF.